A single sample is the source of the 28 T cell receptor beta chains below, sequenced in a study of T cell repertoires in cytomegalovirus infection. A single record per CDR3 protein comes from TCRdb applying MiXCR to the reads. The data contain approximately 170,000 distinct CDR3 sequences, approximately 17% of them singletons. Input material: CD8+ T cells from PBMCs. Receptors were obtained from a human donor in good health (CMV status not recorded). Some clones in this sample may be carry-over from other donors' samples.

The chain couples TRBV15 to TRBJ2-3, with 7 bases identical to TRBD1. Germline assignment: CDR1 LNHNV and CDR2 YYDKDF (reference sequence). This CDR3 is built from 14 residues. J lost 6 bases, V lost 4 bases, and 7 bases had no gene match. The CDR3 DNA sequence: TGTGCCACCAGCACCCGACAGGGAACCGATACGCAGTATTTT. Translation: CATSTRQGTDTQYF.

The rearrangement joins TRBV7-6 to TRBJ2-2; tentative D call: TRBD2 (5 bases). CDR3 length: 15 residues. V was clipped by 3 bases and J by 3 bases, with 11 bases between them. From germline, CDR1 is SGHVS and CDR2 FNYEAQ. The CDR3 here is CASSLRSDYTGELFF. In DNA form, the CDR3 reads TGTGCCAGCAGCTTGAGGTCGGACTACACCGGGGAGCTGTTTTTT. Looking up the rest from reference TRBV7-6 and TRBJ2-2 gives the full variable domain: GAGVSQSPRYKVTKRGQDVALRCDPISGHVSLYWYRQALGQGPEFLTYFNYEAQQDKSGLPNDRFSAERPEGSISTLTIQRTEQRDSAMYRCASSLRSDYTGELFFGEGSRLTVL.

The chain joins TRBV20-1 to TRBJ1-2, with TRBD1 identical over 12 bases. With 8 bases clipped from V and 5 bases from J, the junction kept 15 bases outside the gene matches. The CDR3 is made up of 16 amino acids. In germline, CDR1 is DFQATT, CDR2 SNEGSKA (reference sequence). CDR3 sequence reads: CSPKPGQGAHPYGYTF. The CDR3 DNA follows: TGCAGTCCGAAACCGGGACAGGGGGCGCATCCTTATGGCTACACCTTC.

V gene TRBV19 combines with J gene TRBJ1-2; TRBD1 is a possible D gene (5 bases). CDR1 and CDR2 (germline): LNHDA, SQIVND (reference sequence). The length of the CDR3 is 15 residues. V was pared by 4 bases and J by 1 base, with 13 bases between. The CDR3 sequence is CASSSSGRYNYGYTF. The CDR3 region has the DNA TGTGCCAGTAGTAGTTCGGGACGGTATAACTATGGCTACACCTTC.

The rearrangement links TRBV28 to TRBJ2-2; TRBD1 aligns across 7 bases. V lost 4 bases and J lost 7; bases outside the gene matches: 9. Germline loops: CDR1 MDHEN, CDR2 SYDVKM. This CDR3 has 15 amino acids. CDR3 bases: TGTGCCAGCAGTTCGAGGACAGGCGAGGTCGGGGAGCTGTTTTTT. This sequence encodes CASSSRTGEVGELFF.

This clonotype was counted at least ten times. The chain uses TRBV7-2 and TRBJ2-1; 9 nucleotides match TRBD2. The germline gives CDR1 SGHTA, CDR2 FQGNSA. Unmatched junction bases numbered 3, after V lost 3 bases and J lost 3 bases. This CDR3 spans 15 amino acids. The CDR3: CASSLTAGGYNEQFF. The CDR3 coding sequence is TGTGCCAGCAGCTTGACAGCGGGGGGCTACAATGAGCAGTTCTTC.

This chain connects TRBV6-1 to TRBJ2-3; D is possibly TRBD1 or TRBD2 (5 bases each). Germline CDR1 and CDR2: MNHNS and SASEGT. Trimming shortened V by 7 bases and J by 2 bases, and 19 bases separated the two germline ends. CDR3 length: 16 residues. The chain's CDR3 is CASTPPGTGPTDTQYF. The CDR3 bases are TGTGCCAGCACTCCCCCCGGGACCGGTCCCACAGATACGCAGTATTTT.

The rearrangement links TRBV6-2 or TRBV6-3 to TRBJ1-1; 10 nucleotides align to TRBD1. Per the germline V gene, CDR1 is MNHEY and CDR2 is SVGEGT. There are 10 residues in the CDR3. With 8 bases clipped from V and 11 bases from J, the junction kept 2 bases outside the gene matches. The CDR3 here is CASGQGEAFF. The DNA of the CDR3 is TGTGCCAGCGGACAGGGGGAGGCTTTCTTT.

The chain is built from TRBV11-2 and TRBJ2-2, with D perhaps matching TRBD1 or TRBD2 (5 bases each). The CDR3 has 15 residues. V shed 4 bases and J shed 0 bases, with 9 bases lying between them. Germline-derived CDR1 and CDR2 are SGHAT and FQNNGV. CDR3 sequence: CASSSTGPNTGELFF. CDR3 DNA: TGTGCCAGCAGCTCAACGGGACCGAACACCGGGGAGCTGTTTTTT.

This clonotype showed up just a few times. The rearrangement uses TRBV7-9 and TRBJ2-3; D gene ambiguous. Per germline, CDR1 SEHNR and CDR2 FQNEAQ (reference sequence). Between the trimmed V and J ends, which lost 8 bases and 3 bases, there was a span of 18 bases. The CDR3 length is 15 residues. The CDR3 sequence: CASAVPEKLTDTQYF. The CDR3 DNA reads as TGTGCCAGCGCAGTCCCGGAGAAGTTAACAGATACGCAGTATTTT.

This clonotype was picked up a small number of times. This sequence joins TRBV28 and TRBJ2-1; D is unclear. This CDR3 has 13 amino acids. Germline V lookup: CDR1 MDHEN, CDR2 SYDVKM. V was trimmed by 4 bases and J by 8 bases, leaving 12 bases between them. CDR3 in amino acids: CASSSPAEDEQFF. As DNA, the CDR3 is TGTGCCAGCAGTTCACCGGCTGAGGATGAGCAGTTCTTC.

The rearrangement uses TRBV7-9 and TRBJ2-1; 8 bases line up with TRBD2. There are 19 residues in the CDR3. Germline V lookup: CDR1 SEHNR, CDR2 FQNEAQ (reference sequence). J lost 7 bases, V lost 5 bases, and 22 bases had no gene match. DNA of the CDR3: TGTGCCAGCAGCCTCTCTCACCGGGGGGGCGTCGACTTTATTAATGAGCAGTTCTTC. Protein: CASSLSHRGGVDFINEQFF.

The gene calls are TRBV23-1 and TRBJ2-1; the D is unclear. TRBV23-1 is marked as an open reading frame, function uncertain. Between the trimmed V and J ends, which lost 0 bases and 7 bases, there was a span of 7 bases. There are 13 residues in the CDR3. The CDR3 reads CASSQSYGNEQFF. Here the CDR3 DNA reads TGCGCCAGCAGTCAATCTTACGGGAATGAGCAGTTCTTC.

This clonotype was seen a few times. The CDR3 DNA reads TGTGCCAGCAGCCAGGGAATGGCTCAGCCCCAGCATTTT. This gives the protein CASSQGMAQPQHF. V is TRBV28 and J is TRBJ1-5, with D possibly TRBD1 on 5 matching bases. The germline V gene has CDR1 MDHEN and CDR2 SYDVKM. The length of the CDR3 is 13 residues. Trimming pared 6 bases from V and 6 bases from J, leaving 12 bases between.

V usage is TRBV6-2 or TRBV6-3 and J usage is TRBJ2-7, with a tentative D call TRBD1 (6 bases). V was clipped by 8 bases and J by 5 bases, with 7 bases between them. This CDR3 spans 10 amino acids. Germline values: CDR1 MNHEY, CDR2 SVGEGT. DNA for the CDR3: TGTGCCAGCGGGGGCAACGAGCAGTACTTC. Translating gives CASGGNEQYF.

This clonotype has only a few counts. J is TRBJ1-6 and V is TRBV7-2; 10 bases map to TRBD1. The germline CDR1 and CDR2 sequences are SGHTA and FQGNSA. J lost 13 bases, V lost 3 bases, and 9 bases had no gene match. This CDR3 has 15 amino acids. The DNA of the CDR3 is TGTGCCAGCAGCTTCCGGGACAGGGGAGGTTGGCCCCTCCACTTT. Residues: CASSFRDRGGWPLHF.

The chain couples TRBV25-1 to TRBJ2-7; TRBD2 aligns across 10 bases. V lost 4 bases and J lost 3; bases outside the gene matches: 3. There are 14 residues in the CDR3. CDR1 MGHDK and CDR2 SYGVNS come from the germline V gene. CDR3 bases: TGTGCCAGCAGTGGAGCGGGAGGGGGCTACGAGCAGTACTTC. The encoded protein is CASSGAGGGYEQYF.

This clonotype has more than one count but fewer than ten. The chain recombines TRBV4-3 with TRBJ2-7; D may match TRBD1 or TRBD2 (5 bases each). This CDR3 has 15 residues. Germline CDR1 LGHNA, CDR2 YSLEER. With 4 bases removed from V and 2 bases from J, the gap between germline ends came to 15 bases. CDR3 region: CASSPGATRPYEQYF. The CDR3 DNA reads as TGCGCCAGCAGCCCCGGGGCTACGCGCCCCTACGAGCAGTACTTC.

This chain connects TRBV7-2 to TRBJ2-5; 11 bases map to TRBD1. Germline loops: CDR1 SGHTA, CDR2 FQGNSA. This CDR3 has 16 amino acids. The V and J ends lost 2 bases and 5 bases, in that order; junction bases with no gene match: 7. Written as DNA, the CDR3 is TGTGCCAGCAGCTTACTCGGACAGGGGGCCTTCGAGACCCAGTACTTC. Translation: CASSLLGQGAFETQYF.

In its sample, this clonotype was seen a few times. CDR3 DNA: TGTGCCAGCAGCTCCACCCGGGAGGATCATAAAGATACGCAGTATTTT. It specifies CASSSTREDHKDTQYF. The chain has TRBV7-2 and TRBJ2-3, with 7 bases matching TRBD2. Trimming took 4 bases from V and 5 from J; bases not matched to a gene: 12. In germline, CDR1 is SGHTA, CDR2 FQGNSA. CDR3 size: 16 residues.

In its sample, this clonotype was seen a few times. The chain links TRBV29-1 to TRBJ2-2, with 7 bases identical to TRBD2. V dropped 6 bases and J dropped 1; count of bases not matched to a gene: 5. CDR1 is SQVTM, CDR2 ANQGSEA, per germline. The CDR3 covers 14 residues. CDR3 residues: CSVASGWNTGELFF. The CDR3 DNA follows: TGCAGCGTCGCTAGCGGATGGAACACCGGGGAGCTGTTTTTT.

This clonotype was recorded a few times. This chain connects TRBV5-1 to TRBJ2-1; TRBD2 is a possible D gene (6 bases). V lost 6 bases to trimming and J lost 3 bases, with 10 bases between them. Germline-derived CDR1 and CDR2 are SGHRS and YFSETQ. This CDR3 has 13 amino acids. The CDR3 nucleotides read TGCGCCAGCAATCCGGGAGTCTACAATGAGCAGTTCTTC. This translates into CASNPGVYNEQFF.

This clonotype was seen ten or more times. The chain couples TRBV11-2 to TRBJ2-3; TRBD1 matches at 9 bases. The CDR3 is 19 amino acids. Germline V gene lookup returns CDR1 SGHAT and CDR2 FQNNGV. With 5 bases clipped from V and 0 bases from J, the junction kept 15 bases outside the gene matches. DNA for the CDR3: TGTGCCAGCAGCCGGGGGCCCGCACCGGGACAGGGCAGCACAGATACGCAGTATTTT. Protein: CASSRGPAPGQGSTDTQYF.

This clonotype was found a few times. Here the CDR3 reads CASSQNLKSGSSYEQYF. In nucleotides, the CDR3 is TGTGCCAGCAGCCAAAACTTGAAGTCAGGGTCTAGCTACGAGCAGTACTTC. The rearrangement joins TRBV14 to TRBJ2-7, with D possibly TRBD1 on 5 matching bases. The V gene's germline CDR1 is SGHDN and CDR2 FVKESK. The CDR3 sequence is 17 residues long. Trimming pared 2 bases from V and 3 bases from J, leaving 20 bases between.

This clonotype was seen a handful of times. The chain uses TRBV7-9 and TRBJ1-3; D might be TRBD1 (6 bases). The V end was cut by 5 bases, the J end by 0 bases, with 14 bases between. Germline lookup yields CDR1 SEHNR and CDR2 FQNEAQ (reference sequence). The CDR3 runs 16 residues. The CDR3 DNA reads TGTGCCAGCAGCCCAACGACAGGACCCTCTGGAAACACCATATATTTT. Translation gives CASSPTTGPSGNTIYF.

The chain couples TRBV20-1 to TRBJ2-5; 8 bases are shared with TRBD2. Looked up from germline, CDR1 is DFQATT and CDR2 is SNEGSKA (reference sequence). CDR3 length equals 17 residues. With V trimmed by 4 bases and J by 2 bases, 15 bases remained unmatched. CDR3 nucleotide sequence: TGCAGTGCTACCTATAGGGGCGGGAGGCACGTACAAGAGACCCAGTACTTC. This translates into CSATYRGGRHVQETQYF.

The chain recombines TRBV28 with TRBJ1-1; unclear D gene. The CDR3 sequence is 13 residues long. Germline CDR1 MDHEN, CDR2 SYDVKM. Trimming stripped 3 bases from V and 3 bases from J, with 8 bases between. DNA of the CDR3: TGTGCCAGCAGTTTGTTCATACACACTGAAGCTTTCTTT. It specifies CASSLFIHTEAFF.

The CDR3 here is CASSFLSRANTEAFF. CDR3 DNA sequence: TGTGCCAGCAGCTTTCTGAGTCGGGCGAACACTGAAGCTTTCTTT. The J gene is TRBJ1-1, the V gene TRBV7-9; no clear D. Trimming cost V 3 bases and J 1 base, with 12 bases left between them. The germline gives CDR1 SEHNR, CDR2 FQNEAQ (reference sequence). The CDR3 runs 15 residues.